This T cell receptor (beta chain) was sequenced in a study of blood T cell repertoires in COVID-19. Turning to the study itself: In each case, the material was cDNA or gDNA derived from T cells, B-cell-depleted T cells, or PBMCs.

The CDR3 covers 15 residues. The ends were cut back, 7 bases at V and 6 bases at J, with 19 bases in the middle. Per germline, CDR1 SEHNR and CDR2 FQNEAQ (reference sequence). Participant age was roughly 18 to 95 years, and participants resided in about two dozen US areas. Cohorts were assigned according to the clinical history that participants reported. Original processing notes: Reference gene primer amplification gave nucleated cell count estimates. This table comes from immunoSEQ multiplex PCR, and its TCRdb copy is limited to in-frame clones, with some not included. V, J and clone size derive from that table, while D and trimming were established from the DNA sequence. The repertoire holds about 140,000 clones, almost 80% seen once, with about 3.2% in the top ten.

Sequencing input: PBMCs or T cells enriched from blood (not recorded which). The chain is built from TRBV7-9 and TRBJ1-5, with D possibly being TRBD1 (5 bases). This receptor was obtained from a woman in her 50s who had recovered from COVID-19. CDR3 in DNA: TGTGCCAGCACTGTTGGAGGGGCAGGAGGTCAGCCCCAGCATTTT. Its protein product is CASTVGGAGGQPQHF.